The TCR beta chain described here comes from a study of T cells in Graves' hyperthyroidism and ophthalmopathy. In making diagnoses, clinical symptoms, serum thyroxine and TRAb, thyroid ultrasound and orbital computed tomography were all used. This clonotype has only a few counts. The antigen is not known. The TCR beta CDR3 regions underwent amplification using RNA transcripts as the source. In the first-round RT-PCR of the TCR CDR3, the HTBI primer set was used. Using its own MiXCR run on the multiplex PCR reads, TCRdb lists one record per CDR3 protein. The sample holds fewer than 450,000 distinct CDR3 sequences, around a sixth seen once. Study results and caveats: Within blood appeared most thyroid clonotypes that had expanded above 0.001. Through a model of 13 V-J features, ophthalmopathy was separated from stable hyperthyroidism.

Germline CDR1 reads SGDLS; CDR2 reads YYNGEE. With 3 bases clipped from V and 3 bases from J, the junction kept 5 bases outside the gene matches. The CDR3 has 16 residues. The sequencing sample was made of blood. This clonotype was obtained from a man aged 18 to 30 with Graves' ophthalmopathy. This chain links TRBV9 with TRBJ1-5, with 11 bases fitting TRBD1. The CDR3, as DNA: TGTGCCAGCAGCGCAGGACAGGGGGCGATCAATCAGCCCCAGCATTTT. As protein: CASSAGQGAINQPQHF. The whole variable domain, filled in from reference TRBV9 and TRBJ1-5, reads DSGVTQTPKHLITATGQRVTLRCSPRSGDLSVYWYQQSLDQGLQFLIQYYNGEERAKGNILERFSAQQFPDLHSELNLSSLELGDSALYFCASSAGQGAINQPQHFGDGTRLSIL.